This note documents a single T cell receptor (beta chain) sequence. As yet, its antigen is unknown. The sample belongs to a study of early T cells in non-severe SARS-CoV-2 infection. Overall study: The chains were unpaired, and the sequenced material was bulk RNA from unsorted whole blood. Overall study findings and caveats: VDJdb matching skewed toward anti-spike CD8 responses, missing private and CD4 specificities.

cDNA molecules, individually, were tagged with unique molecular identifiers. TCRdb reanalysed the 5' RACE reads using MiXCR and keeps one entry per CDR3 protein. The repertoire has 20,000 to 25,000 distinct CDR3 sequences, about 4.3% of them found once; the top ten carry about 5.8%. With 3 bases clipped from V and 3 bases from J, the junction kept 7 bases outside the gene matches. Per the germline V gene, CDR1 is MDHEN and CDR2 is SYDVKM. This CDR3 contains 15 residues. Sequences were obtained from whole blood. This chain uses TRBV28 with TRBJ2-7, with 8 bases identical to TRBD1. The TCR sequence derives from an adult who was a healthcare worker with PCR-confirmed SARS-CoV-2 infection or an uninfected control (not recorded which). DNA of the CDR3: TGTGCCAGCAGTTTTACCAGGGGGCTGTTCTACGAGCAGTACTTC. Translation gives CASSFTRGLFYEQYF. The complete variable domain, with remaining parts taken from reference TRBV28 and TRBJ2-7, reads DVKVTQSSRYLVKRTGEKVFLECVQDMDHENMFWYRQDPGLGLRLIYFSYDVKMKEKGDIPEGYSVSREKKERFSLILESASTNQTSMYLCASSFTRGLFYEQYFGPGTRLTVT.